These 25 T cell receptor beta chains were all obtained from the same sample, sequenced in a study of T cell responses to AZD1222 COVID-19 vaccine. The protocol was immunoSEQ multiplex PCR, while the TCRdb copy is restricted to in-frame clones and leaves out a portion. The sample includes fewer than 75,000 clones, about 89% of them seen just once. The specimen comprised peripheral blood, sampled 28 days after the second dose of the MenACWY control vaccine. These receptors were collected from an adult who received the MenACWY meningococcal vaccine as a control.

The chain couples TRBV19 to TRBJ2-7, with 7 bases identical to TRBD1. With V trimmed by 6 bases and J by 5 bases, 13 bases remained unmatched. The CDR3 contains 15 residues. In germline, CDR1 is LNHDA, CDR2 SQIVND (reference sequence). This CDR3 is CASSTRWTGRHEQYF. The CDR3 bases are TGTGCCAGTAGCACCCGGTGGACAGGAAGACACGAGCAGTACTTC.

The rearrangement links TRBV7-8 to TRBJ1-2; D is uncertain. Looked up from germline, CDR1 is SGHVS and CDR2 is FQNEAQ. The CDR3 runs 14 residues. The V and J ends lost 0 bases and 8 bases respectively, with 13 bases between them. CDR3 sequence (DNA): TGTGCCAGCAGCTTAGCATCTAACAGAGAAGGCTACACCTTC. It encodes CASSLASNREGYTF.

This clone was detected once. This chain uses TRBV5-1 with TRBJ2-3; 7 nucleotides line up with TRBD2. Germline V gene data show CDR1 as SGHRS and CDR2 as YFSETQ. The CDR3 contains 16 residues. The J segment lost 1 base and the V segment lost 2 bases, leaving 7 bases of the junction unmatched. The CDR3 spells CASSFGGGEGTDTQYF. The CDR3 DNA reads as TGCGCCAGCAGCTTCGGCGGGGGAGAAGGCACAGATACGCAGTATTTT.

CDR3 DNA sequence: TGTGCCAGCAGCTTTTGGGAGGGGGTGGTATACAATGAGCAGTTCTTC. This sequence encodes CASSFWEGVVYNEQFF. The chain joins TRBV7-9 to TRBJ2-1; D might be TRBD2 (7 bases). CDR1 SEHNR and CDR2 FQNEAQ come from the germline V gene (reference sequence). This CDR3 region has 16 residues. Trimming removed 3 bases at V and 4 bases at J, with 16 bases between.

The rearrangement joins TRBV19 to TRBJ2-2; D remains unclear. Germline V gene sequence: CDR1 LNHDA, CDR2 SQIVND (reference sequence). This CDR3 has 11 residues. V was cut by 6 bases and J by 8 bases, with 7 bases left in between. This CDR3 is CASRMGGELFF. In DNA form, the CDR3 reads TGTGCCAGTAGGATGGGAGGGGAGCTGTTTTTT.

The gene calls are TRBV10-2 and TRBJ2-3, with no clear D. Trimming took 3 bases from V and 6 from J, leaving 4 bases between them. The CDR3 contains 11 residues. Looked up from germline, CDR1 is WSHSY and CDR2 is SAAADI. The CDR3 nucleotides are TGCGCCAGCAGTGAAGGGGATACGCAGTATTTT. This sequence encodes CASSEGDTQYF.

The rearrangement uses TRBV4-1 and TRBJ2-2; D is perhaps TRBD1 (5 bases). Trimming left V 4 bases short and J 0 bases short, with 6 bases between. This CDR3 region has 14 residues. CDR1 is MGHRA and CDR2 is YSYEKL in the germline V gene. CDR3 region: CASSRQTNTGELFF. CDR3 bases: TGCGCCAGCAGCCGACAGACGAACACCGGGGAGCTGTTTTTT.

The CDR3 is CASSYLPDRGAFF. CDR3 nucleotide sequence: TGTGCCAGCAGCTATTTGCCAGACAGAGGGGCTTTCTTT. The chain uses TRBV5-4 and TRBJ1-1, with D possibly being TRBD1 (5 bases). The CDR3 runs 13 residues. Germline V gene sequence: CDR1 SGHNT, CDR2 YYREEE (reference sequence). V dropped 3 bases and J dropped 11 bases, with 17 bases sitting between them.

J is TRBJ1-1 and V is TRBV29-1; unclear D gene. From germline, CDR1 is SQVTM and CDR2 ANQGSEA. Trimming removed 4 bases from V and 6 bases from J, with 9 bases in between. This CDR3 is 11 amino acids long. The CDR3 sequence: CSVGMGAEAFF. The CDR3 DNA reads TGCAGCGTTGGAATGGGAGCTGAAGCTTTCTTT.

The CDR3 loop is CASSLEGTREGTQYF. The CDR3 DNA sequence: TGTGCCAGCAGCTTGGAAGGGACTAGGGAGGGTACCCAGTACTTC. The chain employs TRBV5-4 and TRBJ2-5; 8 bases are a match to TRBD2. The V gene end was trimmed by 0 bases and the J gene end by 8 bases; junction bases not matched to a gene: 9. The CDR3 has 15 amino acids. Germline V gives CDR1 SGHNT, CDR2 YYREEE (reference sequence).

This clone was counted a few times. CDR3: CASSRGAADGGNTIYF. The CDR3 DNA sequence: TGCGCCAGCAGCCGAGGGGCCGCCGACGGAGGAAACACCATATATTTT. V and J are TRBV5-1 and TRBJ1-3, with D maybe TRBD1 (5 bases). CDR3 length equals 16 residues. Germline V gene lookup returns CDR1 SGHRS and CDR2 YFSETQ. V lost 4 bases and J lost 4, with 18 bases in between.

The J gene is TRBJ2-1, the V gene TRBV6-4; no clear D. This CDR3 is built from 13 residues. V lost 3 bases and J 10 bases, leaving 13 bases between the germline ends. Looked up from germline, CDR1 is MRHNA and CDR2 is SNTAGT. In DNA form, the CDR3 reads TGTGCCAGCAGTGAAACTCCCTCCGGGGAGCAGTTCTTC. Translation gives CASSETPSGEQFF.

This chain connects TRBV11-2 to TRBJ2-5; 12 positions match TRBD2. This CDR3 has 16 residues. V lost 0 bases to trimming and J lost 3 bases; unmatched junction nucleotides: 2. The germline V gene encodes CDR1 SGHAT and CDR2 FQNNGV. As DNA, the CDR3 is TGTGCCAGCAGCTTAGAGAGGACTAGCGGGAAAGAGACCCAGTACTTC. It yields the protein CASSLERTSGKETQYF.

The V and J genes are TRBV5-4 and TRBJ1-4; TRBD1 is a possible D gene (6 bases). V was cut by 2 bases and J by 7 bases, with 15 bases left in between. CDR3 size: 15 residues. Per germline, CDR1 SGHNT and CDR2 YYREEE (reference sequence). The CDR3 coding sequence is TGTGCCAGCAGCTTTCCAGGGGCTGAGGGTGAAAAACTGTTTTTT. Translation: CASSFPGAEGEKLFF.

This clone was picked up a small number of times. This rearrangement joins TRBV5-1 to TRBJ2-7, with D possibly being TRBD2 (7 bases). The germline CDR1 and CDR2 sequences are SGHRS and YFSETQ. V lost 0 bases to trimming and J lost 6 bases, with 19 bases between them. The CDR3 loop spans 16 amino acids. In DNA form, the CDR3 reads TGCGCCAGCAGCTTGGCCCCTAGGGGGAGGGCCGGCGAGCAGTACTTC. This encodes CASSLAPRGRAGEQYF.

The V gene is TRBV2, the J gene TRBJ2-6; D possibly matches TRBD1 or TRBD2 (5 bases each). The CDR3 sequence is 16 residues long. CDR1 and CDR2 (germline): SNHLY, FYNNEI. Trimming stripped 5 bases from V and 0 bases from J, with 11 bases between. As DNA, the CDR3 is TGTGCCAGCAGTTGGGACGGACGCTCTGGGGCCAACGTCCTGACTTTC. The encoded protein is CASSWDGRSGANVLTF. The full variable domain, with the rest looked up from reference TRBV2 and TRBJ2-6, is EPEVTQTPSHQVTQMGQEVILRCVPISNHLYFYWYRQILGQKVEFLVSFYNNEISEKSEIFDDQFSVERPDGSNFTLKIRSTKLEDSAMYFCASSWDGRSGANVLTFGAGSRLTVL.

The chain employs TRBV6-5 and TRBJ1-1; tentatively, D is TRBD1 (6 bases). This CDR3 has 14 residues. Trimming removed 6 bases at V and 1 base at J, with 12 bases between. Germline lookup yields CDR1 MNHEY and CDR2 SVGAGI. The CDR3 bases are TGTGCCAGCAGAAGAGGGGGAGGGAACACTGAAGCTTTCTTT. This gives the protein CASRRGGGNTEAFF.

The chain couples TRBV6-1 to TRBJ2-6; D possibly matches TRBD1 or TRBD2 (5 bases each). CDR3 length: 15 amino acids. V was pared by 7 bases and J by 0 bases, with 10 bases between. CDR1 is MNHNS, CDR2 SASEGT, per germline. The CDR3 bases are TGTGCCAGCAATGGGGGTAACTCTGGGGCCAACGTCCTGACTTTC. Its translation is CASNGGNSGANVLTF.

This chain links TRBV5-6 with TRBJ2-1, with D unclear. The CDR3 runs to 14 residues. CDR1 and CDR2 from the germline V gene are SGHDT and YYEEEE. The ends were cut back, 0 bases at V and 5 bases at J, with 9 bases in the middle. In DNA form, the CDR3 reads TGTGCCAGCAGCTTGGTCTACGACCACAATGAGCAGTTCTTC. Amino acid sequence: CASSLVYDHNEQFF.

This chain joins TRBV7-9 and TRBJ1-1, with D unclear. CDR1 is SEHNR, CDR2 FQNEAQ, per germline (reference sequence). The germline V and J ends were trimmed by 0 bases and 1 base, with 9 bases remaining between them. This CDR3 is 15 amino acids long. CDR3 nucleotide sequence: TGTGCCAGCAGCTTAGCAACAGCTGCGAACACTGAAGCTTTCTTT. This sequence encodes CASSLATAANTEAFF.

The chain joins TRBV12-3 or TRBV12-4 to TRBJ1-5, with a possible D match to TRBD1 (6 bases). V was pared by 5 bases and J by 6 bases, with 8 bases between. This CDR3 is built from 12 residues. CDR3 coding DNA: TGTGCCAGCAGTCTACAGGGTCAGCCCCAGCATTTT. Its translation: CASSLQGQPQHF.

The chain employs TRBV7-6 and TRBJ2-7; 7 bases map to TRBD1. Germline trimming cut 2 bases from V and 7 bases from J; bases unmatched to any gene: 17. This CDR3 is 17 amino acids long. CDR1 is SGHVS and CDR2 is FNYEAQ in the germline V gene. The CDR3 DNA reads as TGTGCCAGCAGCTTATTTGTCCTGGGACAGCCATGGGGGGAGCAGTACTTC. As protein: CASSLFVLGQPWGEQYF.

The chain joins TRBV6-1 to TRBJ2-1; 12 bases map to TRBD2. Per the germline V gene, CDR1 is MNHNS and CDR2 is SASEGT. The CDR3 sequence is 19 residues long. Trimming cost V 4 bases and J 4 bases; bases outside gene matches: 14. The CDR3 sequence: CASSVGLAGLTRGYNEQFF. The CDR3 DNA sequence: TGTGCCAGCAGTGTAGGACTAGCGGGACTTACTCGGGGTTACAATGAGCAGTTCTTC.

Here the CDR3 reads CAWSVQTQSAQHF. CDR3 nucleotides: TGTGCCTGGAGTGTACAGACCCAATCAGCCCAGCATTTT. The chain has TRBV30 and TRBJ1-5; D gene unclear. Germline values: CDR1 GTSNPN, CDR2 SVGIG (reference sequence). V lost 0 bases, J lost 11 bases, and 14 bases lay in between. The CDR3 is made up of 13 amino acids.

The J gene is TRBJ2-4, the V gene TRBV6-5; D unclear. CDR3 length equals 15 residues. Per germline, CDR1 MNHEY and CDR2 SVGAGI. Trimming pared 6 bases from V and 8 bases from J, leaving 20 bases between. Written as DNA, the CDR3 is TGTGCCAGCAGGGGCGACACAACAAGCTCGCACATTCAGTACTTC. Its protein product is CASRGDTTSSHIQYF.